This T cell receptor beta chain was retrieved from a study of T cells after posttransplantation cyclophosphamide. Libraries were prepared by immunoSEQ multiplex PCR; TCRdb keeps only in-frame clonotypes and omits some of them. Among some 61,000 clones listed, just under 95% were seen once. As regards this clone: The antigen is undetermined.

Germline-derived CDR1 and CDR2 are SGHRS and YFSETQ. V lost 4 bases to trimming and J lost 0 bases, with 14 bases between them. The CDR3 length is 16 residues. Notes on the study in general: Later blood repertoires were often dominated by clones from the donor CD8+ memory compartment. After PTCy, TRB diversity resembled that of CNI/methotrexate controls. TRB overlap between skin or GI tissue T cells and blood was limited.

The sequencing input was PBMCs. The chain uses TRBV5-1 and TRBJ1-3, with D possibly being TRBD1 (6 bases). This TCR was recovered from a woman aged 25-40 years in good health and a related stem cell transplant donor. CDR3 protein: CASSAFLTGSGNTIYF. CDR3 nucleotide sequence: TGCGCCAGCAGCGCTTTTTTGACAGGCTCTGGAAACACCATATATTTT.